This T cell receptor beta chain appears in the sequencing data of a study of shared clonotypes between healthy human individuals. Donors were healthy HIV-negative adults without recently reported acute infections or vaccinations. V was pared by 5 bases and J by 1 base, with 3 bases between. Germline assignment: CDR1 SGHRS and CDR2 YFSETQ. The length of the CDR3 is 12 residues. On this clone itself: Only one base separates this from a far larger clonotype, so it likely reflects a read error.

The assay was carried out at the deep level. DNA from unsorted PBMC was sequenced on ten immunoSEQ deep assay plates. The authors' processing: Junction-only immunoSEQ data arrived without quality scores, meaning filtering differed. Using immunoSEQ multiplex PCR, the repertoire was profiled, and TCRdb retains in-frame clones only, with some absent. Clone size and V and J calls were adopted from that table, with D and trimming inferred from the DNA. The table has more than 400,000 clones, 65% to 85% seen once; the top ten hold roughly 13%. The receptor comes from a woman aged 40 to 50 in good health. Some clones in this sample may be carry-over from other donors' samples. The chain uses TRBV5-1 and TRBJ2-2; D is ambiguous. The sequenced material came from PBMCs. The CDR3 DNA reads as TGCGCCAGCAGAGAGAACACCGGGGAGCTGTTTTTT. This translates into CASRENTGELFF. The variable domain in full, with the rest retrieved from reference TRBV5-1 and TRBJ2-2, is KAGVTQTPRYLIKTRGQQVTLSCSPISGHRSVSWYQQTPGQGLQFLFEYFSETQRNKGNFPGRFSGRQFSNSRSEMNVSTLELGDSALYLCASRENTGELFFGEGSRLTVL.